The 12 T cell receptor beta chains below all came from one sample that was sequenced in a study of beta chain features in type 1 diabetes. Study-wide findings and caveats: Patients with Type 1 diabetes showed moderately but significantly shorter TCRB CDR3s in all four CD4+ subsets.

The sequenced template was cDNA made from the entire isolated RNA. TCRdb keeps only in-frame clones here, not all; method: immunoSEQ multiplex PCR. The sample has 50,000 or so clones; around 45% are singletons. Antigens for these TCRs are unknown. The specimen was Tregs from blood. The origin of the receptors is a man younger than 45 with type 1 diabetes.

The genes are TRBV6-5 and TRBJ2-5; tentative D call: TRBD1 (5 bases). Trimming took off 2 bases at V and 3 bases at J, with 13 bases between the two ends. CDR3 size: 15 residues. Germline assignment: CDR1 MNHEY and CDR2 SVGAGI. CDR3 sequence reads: CASSYPSAGKETQYF. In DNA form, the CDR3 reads TGTGCCAGCAGTTACCCGTCGGCAGGGAAAGAGACCCAGTACTTC.

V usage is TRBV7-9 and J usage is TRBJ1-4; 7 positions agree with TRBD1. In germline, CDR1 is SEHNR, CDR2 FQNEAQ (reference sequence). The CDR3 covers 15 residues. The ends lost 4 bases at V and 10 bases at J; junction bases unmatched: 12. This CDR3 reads CASSYYRGILGKLFF. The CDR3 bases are TGTGCCAGCAGCTACTACAGGGGCATTTTGGGAAAACTGTTTTTT.

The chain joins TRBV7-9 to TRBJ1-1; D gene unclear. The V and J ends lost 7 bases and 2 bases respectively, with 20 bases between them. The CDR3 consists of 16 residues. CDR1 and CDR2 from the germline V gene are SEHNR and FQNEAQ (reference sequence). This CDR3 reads CASTEGRSSVNTEAFF. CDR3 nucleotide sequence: TGTGCCAGCACCGAAGGGAGGAGTTCAGTTAACACTGAAGCTTTCTTT. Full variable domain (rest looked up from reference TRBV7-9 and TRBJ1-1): DTGVSQNPRHKITKRGQNVTFRCDPISEHNRLYWYRQTLGQGPEFLTYFQNEAQLEKSRLLSDRFSAERPKGSFSTLEIQRTEQGDSAMYLCASTEGRSSVNTEAFFGQGTRLTVV.

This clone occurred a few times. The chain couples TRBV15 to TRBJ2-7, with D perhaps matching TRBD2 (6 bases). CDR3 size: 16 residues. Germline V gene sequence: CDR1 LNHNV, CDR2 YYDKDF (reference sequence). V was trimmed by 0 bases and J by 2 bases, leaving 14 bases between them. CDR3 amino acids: CATSRDGMGGAYEQYF. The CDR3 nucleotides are TGTGCCACCAGCAGAGATGGCATGGGGGGAGCCTACGAGCAGTACTTC.

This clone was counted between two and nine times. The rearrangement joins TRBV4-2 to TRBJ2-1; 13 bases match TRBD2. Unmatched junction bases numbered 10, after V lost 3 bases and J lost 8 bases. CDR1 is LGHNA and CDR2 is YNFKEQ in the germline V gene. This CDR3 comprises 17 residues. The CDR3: CASSHRTSGRLDYEQFF. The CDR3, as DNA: TGTGCCAGCAGCCACCGGACTAGCGGGAGATTGGACTATGAGCAGTTCTTC.

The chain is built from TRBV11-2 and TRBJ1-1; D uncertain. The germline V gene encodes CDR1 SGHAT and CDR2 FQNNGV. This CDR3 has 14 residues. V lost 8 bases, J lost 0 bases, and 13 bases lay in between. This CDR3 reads CASQKRALNTEAFF. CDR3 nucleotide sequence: TGTGCCAGCCAGAAGCGGGCCCTGAACACTGAAGCTTTCTTT.

CDR3 amino acids: CASSFGMAEGEQYF. The CDR3 bases are TGTGCCAGCAGCTTTGGTATGGCAGAGGGCGAGCAGTACTTC. The genes are TRBV7-9 and TRBJ2-7, with D maybe TRBD2 (5 bases). Germline lookup yields CDR1 SEHNR and CDR2 FQNEAQ (reference sequence). Trimming shortened V by 3 bases and J by 6 bases, and 15 bases separated the two germline ends. This CDR3 contains 14 residues.

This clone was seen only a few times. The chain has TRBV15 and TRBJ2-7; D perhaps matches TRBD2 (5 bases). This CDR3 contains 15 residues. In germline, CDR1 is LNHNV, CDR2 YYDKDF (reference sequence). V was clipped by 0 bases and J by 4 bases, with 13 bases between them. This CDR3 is CATSRDYREAYEQYF. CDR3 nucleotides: TGTGCCACCAGCAGAGATTACCGGGAAGCGTACGAGCAGTACTTC. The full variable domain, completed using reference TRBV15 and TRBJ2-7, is DAMVIQNPRYQVTQFGKPVTLSCSQTLNHNVMYWYQQKSSQAPKLLFHYYDKDFNNEADTPDNFQSRRPNTSFCFLDIRSPGLGDTAMYLCATSRDYREAYEQYFGPGTRLTVT.

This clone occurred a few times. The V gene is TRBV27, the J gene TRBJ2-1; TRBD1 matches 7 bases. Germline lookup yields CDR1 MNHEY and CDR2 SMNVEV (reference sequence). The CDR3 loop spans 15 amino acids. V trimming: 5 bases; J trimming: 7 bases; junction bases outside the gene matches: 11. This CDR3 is CASSPRAGGGNEQFF. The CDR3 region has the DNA TGTGCCAGCAGTCCACGGGCAGGGGGTGGAAATGAGCAGTTCTTC.

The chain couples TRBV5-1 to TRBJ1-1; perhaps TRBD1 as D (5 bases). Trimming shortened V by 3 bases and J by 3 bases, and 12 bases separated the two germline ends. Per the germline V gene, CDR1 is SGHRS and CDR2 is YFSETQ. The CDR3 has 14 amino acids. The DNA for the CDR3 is TGCGCCAGCAGCTGGGGAGGGGCGTACACTGAAGCTTTCTTT. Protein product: CASSWGGAYTEAFF.

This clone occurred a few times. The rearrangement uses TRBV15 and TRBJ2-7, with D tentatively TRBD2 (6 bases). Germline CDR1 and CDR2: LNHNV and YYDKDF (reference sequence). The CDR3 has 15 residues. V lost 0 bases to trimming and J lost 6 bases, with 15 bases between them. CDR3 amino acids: CATSRDRGVSPEQYF. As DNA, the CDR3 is TGTGCCACCAGCAGAGATCGCGGGGTATCTCCCGAGCAGTACTTC. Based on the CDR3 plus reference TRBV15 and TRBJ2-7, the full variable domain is DAMVIQNPRYQVTQFGKPVTLSCSQTLNHNVMYWYQQKSSQAPKLLFHYYDKDFNNEADTPDNFQSRRPNTSFCFLDIRSPGLGDTAMYLCATSRDRGVSPEQYFGPGTRLTVT.

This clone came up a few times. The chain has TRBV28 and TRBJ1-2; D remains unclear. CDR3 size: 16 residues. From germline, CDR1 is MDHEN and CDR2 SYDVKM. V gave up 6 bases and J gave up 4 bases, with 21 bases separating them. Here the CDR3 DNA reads TGTGCCAGCAGCCTCCCGGGCTGGGAGAAGGGCTATGGCTACACCTTC. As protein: CASSLPGWEKGYGYTF.